The clone carrying this T cell receptor beta chain has more than one count but fewer than ten. Its target is not known. Just one base apart from a much larger clone, this may be a read error. The sample comes from a study of T cells in Graves' hyperthyroidism and ophthalmopathy. The V gene's germline CDR1 is SGHVS and CDR2 FQNEAQ. The CDR3 spans 15 residues. General study points: Ophthalmopathy was model-predicted a median roughly 6.3 months pre-onset.

PBMCs were obtained from 9.5 to 10 ml fresh peripheral blood. RNA transcripts gave rise to amplified TCR beta CDR3 regions. The HTBI primer set served for first-round RT-PCR of the TCR CDR3. One entry per CDR3 protein, called by TCRdb with MiXCR from the multiplex PCR reads. This sample has about 300,000 distinct CDR3 sequences, with roughly 13% found just once. The sequenced material came from blood. The chain recombines TRBV7-8 with TRBJ2-3, with TRBD2 identical over 7 bases. This TCR derives from a woman in her twenties or thirties with Graves' hyperthyroidism that later progressed to Graves' ophthalmopathy. The DNA for the CDR3 is TGTGCCAGCCGGGAAACAGAGACTAGCACAGGTACGCAGTATTTT. Its translation is CASRETETSTGTQYF.